The 20 T cell receptor beta chains below were found in one sample sequenced in a study of blood T cells in healthy people across ages. Next came a second PCR, run for roughly 6 to 11 cycles, which used a sample-barcoded 5' primer along with a J-beta primer mix. Each CDR3 protein is one row after TCRdb ran MiXCR on the 5' RACE reads. The sample shows under 800,000 distinct CDR3 sequences, more than 20% of them seen only once. Sequencing was done on a sample of blood. The receptors shown here come from a man between 65 and 85 years old in good health.

This sequence joins TRBV27 and TRBJ2-1; 13 bases align to TRBD2. CDR1 is MNHEY and CDR2 is SMNVEV in the germline V gene (reference sequence). V shed 2 bases and J 2 bases; nucleotides not matched to a gene: 3. This CDR3 region has 17 residues. Here the CDR3 reads CASSLEGTSGAYNEQFF. CDR3 nucleotides: TGTGCCAGCAGTTTAGAAGGGACTAGCGGGGCCTACAATGAGCAGTTCTTC.

This clonotype was observed a handful of times. CDR3 sequence: CASSYRAQNTEAFF. CDR3 DNA sequence: TGTGCCAGCAGCTACAGGGCCCAGAACACTGAAGCTTTCTTT. The chain uses TRBV6-5 and TRBJ1-1, with D possibly TRBD1 on 6 matching bases. Germline CDR1 and CDR2: MNHEY and SVGAGI. V lost 6 bases to trimming and J lost 1 base, with 12 bases between them. CDR3 length equals 14 residues.

This clonotype was recorded at least ten times. The DNA for the CDR3 is TGTGCCAGCAGCATAGGACAGGGCACTGAAGCTTTCTTT. Translating gives CASSIGQGTEAFF. The J gene is TRBJ1-1, the V gene TRBV9; 8 nucleotides align to TRBD1. The CDR3 runs to 13 residues. Germline CDR1 is SGDLS and CDR2 is YYNGEE. V lost 4 bases to trimming and J lost 4 bases; unmatched junction nucleotides: 3.

The CDR3 sequence is CASSFSYGTEETQYF. The DNA for the CDR3 is TGTGCCAGCAGCTTTTCTTACGGGACAGAAGAGACCCAGTACTTC. This chain connects TRBV11-2 to TRBJ2-5; TRBD1 agrees at 7 bases. The germline V gene encodes CDR1 SGHAT and CDR2 FQNNGV. The CDR3 sequence is 15 residues long. Germline trimming cut 3 bases from V and 3 bases from J; bases unmatched to any gene: 7.

This chain uses TRBV28 with TRBJ2-5; 12 bases align to TRBD2. The DNA end favors TRBJ2-1, so the J call may be wrong. The germline V gene encodes CDR1 MDHEN and CDR2 SYDVKM. This CDR3 is built from 16 residues. The CDR3 DNA sequence: TGTGCCAGCTCATCAACACCTAGCGGGAGGGTCGGTGAGCAGTTCTTC. Translated: CASSSTPSGRVGEQFF.

The chain joins TRBV20-1 to TRBJ2-5; TRBD2 might be the D (6 bases). The J call may be wrong; the DNA end is better matched by TRBJ2-7. This CDR3 contains 14 residues. Germline loops: CDR1 DFQATT, CDR2 SNEGSKA (reference sequence). CDR3 in amino acids: CSESAAGNVHEQYF. The CDR3 bases are TGCAGTGAATCTGCTGCGGGAAATGTACACGAGCAGTACTTC.

As regards this clonotype: It is likely a read error, because the conserved phenylalanine at the end of the CDR3 is missing. The gene calls are TRBV7-6 and TRBJ2-5; TRBD2 agrees at 8 bases. The J call is in doubt because the DNA end fits TRBJ2-7 better. The CDR3 length is 15 residues. Germline V gene lookup returns CDR1 SGHVS and CDR2 FNYEAQ. The CDR3, as DNA: TGTGCCAGCAGCATCCTAGCGGGCGCCTCCTACGAGCAGTACTAC. This sequence encodes CASSILAGASYEQYY.

In this sample, this clonotype turned up a few times. The J gene is TRBJ2-7, the V gene TRBV20-1; 10 bases map to TRBD2. The V segment lost 4 bases and the J segment 2 bases; nucleotides outside the gene matches: 2. The CDR3 runs 13 residues. Germline CDR1 DFQATT, CDR2 SNEGSKA (reference sequence). The CDR3 sequence: CSAKTSGPYEQYF. In DNA, the CDR3 is TGCAGTGCTAAGACTAGCGGGCCCTACGAGCAGTACTTC.

This clonotype showed up many times. The chain couples TRBV4-1 to TRBJ2-5, with TRBD1 identical over 7 bases. Germline CDR1 MGHRA, CDR2 YSYEKL. The CDR3 covers 13 residues. Germline trimming cut 4 bases from V and 4 bases from J; bases unmatched to any gene: 3. The CDR3 DNA reads TGCGCCAGCAGCCGCAGACAGGGAGAGACCCAGTACTTC. Its translation is CASSRRQGETQYF.

This clonotype was picked up a small number of times. This CDR3 reads CASRYLAGDNEQFF. CDR3 in DNA: TGTGCCAGCCGGTACCTAGCGGGAGACAATGAGCAGTTCTTC. The chain recombines TRBV19 with TRBJ2-1; 10 bases align to TRBD2. The CDR3 has 14 residues. The V and J ends lost 9 bases and 5 bases, in that order; junction bases with no gene match: 7. Germline values: CDR1 LNHDA, CDR2 SQIVND (reference sequence).

This clonotype was counted between two and nine times. V gene TRBV20-1 combines with J gene TRBJ2-5; D may be TRBD2 (5 bases). The end of the DNA aligns better with TRBJ2-7, so the J call may be wrong. Germline values: CDR1 DFQATT, CDR2 SNEGSKA (reference sequence). This CDR3 spans 16 amino acids. CDR3 in amino acids: CSARGARGREFYEQYF. DNA of the CDR3: TGCAGTGCTAGAGGGGCCCGGGGTAGGGAGTTCTACGAGCAGTACTTC.

This clonotype occurred a few times. V gene TRBV20-1 combines with J gene TRBJ1-2; tentatively, D is TRBD1 (5 bases). The CDR3 is 15 amino acids. CDR1 and CDR2 from the germline V gene are DFQATT and SNEGSKA (reference sequence). The germline V and J ends were trimmed by 0 bases and 1 base, with 12 bases remaining between them. Written as DNA, the CDR3 is TGCAGTGCTAGAGAGGACATCAACGGTAACTATGGCTACACCTTC. Residues: CSAREDINGNYGYTF.

This clonotype occurred a few times. The chain combines TRBV20-1 with TRBJ2-4; D possibly matches TRBD1 or TRBD2 (5 bases each). Germline CDR1 reads DFQATT; CDR2 reads SNEGSKA (reference sequence). This CDR3 has 12 residues. Trimming removed 5 bases from V and 8 bases from J, with 13 bases in between. CDR3 amino acids: CSAGTLVDIQYF. CDR3 DNA: TGCAGTGCTGGGACCCTTGTGGACATTCAGTACTTC.

This chain joins TRBV6-6 and TRBJ2-5, with 8 bases fitting TRBD1. This CDR3 is built from 14 residues. With V trimmed by 11 bases and J by 4 bases, 12 bases remained unmatched. Germline V gene lookup returns CDR1 MNHNY and CDR2 SVGAGI (reference sequence). The CDR3 nucleotides are TGTGCCTCCCAGGGGGTCAGGGGGCCAGAGACCCAGTACTTC. Translated, it gives CASQGVRGPETQYF.

On this clonotype itself: The junction departs from the called germline gene at one end, perhaps through a read error. The V call is TRBV5-4, the J call TRBJ2-5; D remains ambiguous. The CDR3 runs to 14 residues. From germline, CDR1 is SGHNT and CDR2 YYREEE (reference sequence). CDR3 DNA: TGTGCCAGCAGCTTGTATAGGGAACAAGAGACCCAGCACTTC. Residues: CASSLYREQETQHF.

This clonotype was seen a handful of times. The chain has TRBV12-1 and TRBJ1-1; the DNA was not compared with TRBD1, the D call given in the table. TRBV12-1 is described as a pseudogene. The CDR3 consists of 12 residues. CDR3 DNA: TGTGCCAGTCCGACAGGGAACACTGAAGCTTTCTTT. Its translation is CASPTGNTEAFF.

There are a few counts of this clonotype. The rearrangement joins TRBV12-3 or TRBV12-4 to TRBJ2-2, with 14 bases that match TRBD2. The CDR3 extends over 16 amino acids. V shed 5 bases, J shed 7 bases, and the junction held 6 bases outside the gene matches. CDR3: CASSTGTSGSLGELFF. The CDR3 nucleotides are TGTGCCAGCAGTACTGGGACTAGCGGGAGTCTCGGGGAGCTGTTTTTT.

In regard to this clonotype: Germline and junction disagree at one end, which may indicate a read error. The chain couples TRBV9 to TRBJ2-5; 8 nucleotides match TRBD2. Germline V CDR1 and CDR2: SGDLS, YYNGEE. The CDR3 covers 15 residues. CDR3 nucleotide sequence: TGTGCCGGCAGCGTAGCGGGACTAGTGCGTGAGACCCAGTACTTC. This codes for CAGSVAGLVRETQYF.

This clonotype was seen a handful of times. The junction shows a germline mismatch at one end, possibly a read error. The chain joins TRBV20-1 to TRBJ2-1; D remains ambiguous. The last part of the DNA fits TRBJ2-5 better; the J call may be wrong. CDR3 length: 15 amino acids. The germline gives CDR1 DFQATT, CDR2 SNEGSKA (reference sequence). DNA of the CDR3: TGCGGTGCTAGGGCCCCCGGCGGTTCTCGAGAGACCCAGTACTTC. It codes for CGARAPGGSRETQYF.

This chain uses TRBV29-1 with TRBJ2-1; 8 bases align to TRBD1. The CDR3 runs 14 residues. Germline CDR1 reads SQVTM; CDR2 reads ANQGSEA. V dropped 1 base and J dropped 4; count of bases not matched to a gene: 3. The CDR3 DNA sequence: TGCAGCGTTGAAGGGACAGGGCCTTACAATGAGCAGTTCTTC. Its protein is CSVEGTGPYNEQFF.